The entry that follows covers one TCR beta chain sequence. The target antigen is unknown. This specimen comes from a study of identical twins. Overall study results and limits: Excess sharing between twins was weaker in beta out-of-frame sequences. The study based its conclusions on cross-sectional statistical analysis and did not follow the same donors.

TCRdb recomputed calls from the 5' RACE reads with MiXCR, one row per CDR3 protein. The sample includes roughly 720,000 distinct CDR3 sequences, roughly 18% of them seen just once. Germline V gene lookup returns CDR1 DFQATT and CDR2 SNEGSKA (reference sequence). V was clipped by 5 bases and J by 9 bases; unmatched bases: 9. The CDR3 length is 13 residues. These same records also appear under a second study, on T cells expressing NK-cell markers. From that report: A range of roughly 1.0-8% of CD8+ T cells consisted of dominant NKG2C+ clonotypes in a handful of donors.

V gene TRBV20-1 combines with J gene TRBJ2-1; 8 bases are a match to TRBD2. Sequencing was done on a sample of PBMCs. This receptor was taken from a woman in her late teens or twenties in good health. CDR3 in DNA: TGCAGTGCTCCCGGGACTAGTGGTACTGAGCAGTTCTTC. This sequence encodes CSAPGTSGTEQFF.